This TCR beta chain was obtained from a study of blood T cells in healthy people across ages (dated by TCRdb to between 2014 and 2017). A note on the overall study: In model experiments, template switching captured about one uniquely barcoded TCR beta cDNA molecule for every two T cells. Using deep sequencing normalized with unique cDNA molecular identifiers, the study measured how TCR beta repertoire diversity changes with age. For two donors (one aged 18 to 30 and one aged 80 or older), the study analyzed two additional independent replicas of 1 million unique cDNA reads from the same blood draw. To avoid experimental bias, donors of different ages were spread randomly across the sequencing lanes. The donors were split into four age groups: young (average around 15 years), middle-aged (more than 35), aged (about 56) and long-lived (roughly 86). The full study reports these points: The long-lived group showed more naive CD4+ T cells, fewer expanded clones and increased TCR diversity than the aged group, suggesting age selection. As age increased, observed TCR beta diversity per million T cells dropped in a roughly linear way, and a significant reduction was already evident by age 40. Conclusive comparison of naive and antigen-experienced compartments was prevented by the profiling of bulk unsorted PBMCs. Estimates of total diversity based on one million sequenced T cells were considered lower bounds and underestimates. Observed TCR beta diversity correlated strongly with the percentage of naive T cells measured by flow cytometry. Because the CMV infection status of the donors was unknown, age-related changes in expanded clonotypes may potentially have been confounded.

Worth noting for this clonotype: Its specific antigen is unknown. There are no base qualities to consult, and no much larger clone falls within one base.

Library prep was done by 5' RACE. Data came from an Illumina HiSeq 2500. A second PCR of roughly 6 to 11 cycles was run with a J-beta primer mix and a sample-barcoded 5' primer. Each TCR beta cDNA molecule received a unique molecular identifier from a template-switch 5' adaptor carrying 12 random nucleotides. At least 2.5 million CDR3-containing paired-end reads were obtained from each sample. First-strand cDNA was synthesized from all RNA with the Mint cDNA synthesis kit, primed by a TRBC-specific oligonucleotide. All cDNA was treated with uracil-DNA glycosylase and then went through a first 18-cycle PCR with the universal primers M1SS and BC2_uni_R. Per the authors' processing: For normalization, 1 million high-quality reads, each with a distinct molecular identifier, were randomly selected from each sample. Reads with shared molecular identifiers were discarded instead of being binned into consensus sequences. MiTCR, with a Q25 quality threshold and the strictest error-elimination algorithm, was used for CDR3 identification, clonotype clustering and error correction. Lower-bound total TCR beta diversity was estimated with a nonparametric unseen species model using Euler transformation. TCRdb applied fastp at Q25 and MiXCR to the public reads, then kept only in-frame beta chains. Every CDR3 protein is listed once, alongside the most common genes and DNA of its rows. These V and J calls originate from TCRdb's pipeline instead of the authors' own analysis. The sample includes under 800,000 distinct CDR3 sequences, with about 42% observed a single time. 20% to 25% of the sample rests with the top ten.

Relative to germline, V is missing 5 bases and J is missing 2 bases, with 6 bases of the junction outside any gene match. The CDR3, cysteine through phenylalanine, is 15 amino acids long. Only the CDR3 part of the read is kept: 45 bases, read in frame from the first base. The germline V gene encodes CDR1 LNHDA and CDR2 SQIVND (reference sequence). The donors were some 39 Caucasian individuals from Russia, aged 6 to 90 years, who were systemically healthy. Around 10 milliliters of peripheral blood were drawn from each donor into EDTA-treated Vacutainer tubes. Ficoll-Paque density-gradient centrifugation was used to isolate PBMCs, with at least 6 million per sample. Total RNA, at least 6 micrograms per sample, was extracted from PBMCs with Trizol reagent. The percentages of naive CD45RAhigh/CD27high T cells were determined by flow cytometry on a PBMC aliquot from every donor.

The sample comprised blood. The chain couples TRBV19 to TRBJ1-1; 9 central nucleotides agree with TRBD1. The receptor was isolated from an older woman in good health. CDR3 sequence: CASSVRDRVNTEAFF. The base sequence is TGTGCCAGTAGTGTACGGGACAGGGTTAACACTGAAGCTTTCTTT.